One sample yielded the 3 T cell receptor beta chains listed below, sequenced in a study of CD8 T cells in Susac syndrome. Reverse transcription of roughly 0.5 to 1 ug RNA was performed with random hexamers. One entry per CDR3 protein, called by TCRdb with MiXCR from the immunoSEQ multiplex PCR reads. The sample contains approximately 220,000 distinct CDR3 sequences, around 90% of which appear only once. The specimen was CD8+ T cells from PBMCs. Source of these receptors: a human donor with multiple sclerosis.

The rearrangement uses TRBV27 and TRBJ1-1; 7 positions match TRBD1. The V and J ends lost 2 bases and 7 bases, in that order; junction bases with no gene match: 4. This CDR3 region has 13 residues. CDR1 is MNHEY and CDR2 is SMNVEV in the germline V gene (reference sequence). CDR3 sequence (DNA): TGTGCCAGCAGTTTACGGGACAGAAATGAAGCTTTCTTT. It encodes CASSLRDRNEAFF.

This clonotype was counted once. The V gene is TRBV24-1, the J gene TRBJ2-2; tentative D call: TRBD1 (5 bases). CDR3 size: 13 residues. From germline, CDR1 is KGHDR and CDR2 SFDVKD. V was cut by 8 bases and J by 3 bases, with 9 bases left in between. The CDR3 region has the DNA TGTGCCACCAATCAGGGATACACCGGGGAGCTGTTTTTT. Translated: CATNQGYTGELFF.

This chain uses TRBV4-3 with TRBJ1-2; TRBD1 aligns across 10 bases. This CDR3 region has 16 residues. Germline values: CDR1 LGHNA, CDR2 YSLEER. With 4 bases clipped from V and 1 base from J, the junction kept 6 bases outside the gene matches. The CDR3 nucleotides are TGCGCCAGCAGCCTCGGGACAGGGGTGGTTAACTATGGCTACACCTTC. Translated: CASSLGTGVVNYGYTF.